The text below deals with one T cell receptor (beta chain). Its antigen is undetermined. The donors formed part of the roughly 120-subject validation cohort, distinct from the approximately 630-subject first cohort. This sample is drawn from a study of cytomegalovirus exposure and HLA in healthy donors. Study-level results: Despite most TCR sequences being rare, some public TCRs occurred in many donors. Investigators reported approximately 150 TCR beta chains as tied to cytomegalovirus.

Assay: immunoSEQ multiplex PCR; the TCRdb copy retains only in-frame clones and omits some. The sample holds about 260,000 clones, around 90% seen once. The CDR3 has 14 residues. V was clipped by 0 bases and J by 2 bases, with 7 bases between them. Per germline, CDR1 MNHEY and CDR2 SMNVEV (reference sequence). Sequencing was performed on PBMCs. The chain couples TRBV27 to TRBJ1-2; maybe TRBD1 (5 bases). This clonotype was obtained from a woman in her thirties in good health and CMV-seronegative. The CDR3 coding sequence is TGTGCCAGCAGTTTATCGGGGGGGAACTATGGCTACACCTTC. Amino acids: CASSLSGGNYGYTF.